Shown below are 16 T cell receptor beta chains from a single sample sequenced in a study of shared clonotypes between healthy human individuals. Produced via immunoSEQ multiplex PCR; TCRdb's table is partial and in-frame only. Of a few million clones in the sample, more than 80% were seen once. Sequenced: naive CD4+ T cells sorted from blood. Described subset: CD45RA+ positively selected. These receptors were taken from a man younger than 35 in good health.

The chain uses TRBV7-9 and TRBJ2-7, with TRBD1 identical over 9 bases. The length of the CDR3 is 13 residues. The V and J ends lost 0 bases and 11 bases, in that order; junction bases with no gene match: 5. Germline assignment: CDR1 SEHNR and CDR2 FQNEAQ (reference sequence). CDR3 sequence reads: CASSLAGQGREYF. Written as DNA, the CDR3 is TGTGCCAGCAGCTTAGCGGGACAGGGAAGAGAGTACTTC.

This clone was counted only a few times. The V call is TRBV30, the J call TRBJ1-5; possibly TRBD1 for D (6 bases). Between the trimmed V and J ends, which lost 3 bases and 6 bases, there was a span of 15 bases. The germline gives CDR1 GTSNPN, CDR2 SVGIG (reference sequence). This CDR3 has 14 residues. The CDR3 DNA sequence: TGTGCCTGGAGCAAGGGGGTTCCAATTCAGCCCCAGCATTTT. It yields the protein CAWSKGVPIQPQHF.

V is TRBV28 and J is TRBJ1-1, with D perhaps matching TRBD1 (6 bases). Germline V gives CDR1 MDHEN, CDR2 SYDVKM. V was cut by 2 bases and J by 8 bases, with 15 bases left in between. The CDR3 loop spans 14 amino acids. The CDR3 is CASSLPPRTAEAFF. DNA of the CDR3: TGTGCCAGCAGTTTACCGCCTAGGACAGCAGAAGCTTTCTTT.

The chain employs TRBV6-5 and TRBJ1-2; D remains ambiguous. The germline V and J ends were trimmed by 2 bases and 3 bases, with 10 bases remaining between them. Looked up from germline, CDR1 is MNHEY and CDR2 is SVGAGI. The CDR3 consists of 14 residues. CDR3 sequence (DNA): TGTGCCAGCAGTTACGCGCAGGCCGACTATGGCTACACCTTC. Translated: CASSYAQADYGYTF.

This clone occurred once. The chain uses TRBV6-4 and TRBJ2-2; 7 nucleotides match TRBD1. The germline V gene encodes CDR1 MRHNA and CDR2 SNTAGT. J was trimmed by 1 base and V by 3 bases; bases with no gene match: 5. The CDR3 spans 16 residues. The CDR3 loop is CASSEIPGGNTGELFF. The CDR3 DNA reads TGTGCCAGCAGTGAAATCCCAGGGGGGAACACCGGGGAGCTGTTTTTT.

This rearrangement joins TRBV9 to TRBJ2-1; D gene ambiguous. Germline V CDR1 and CDR2: SGDLS, YYNGEE. V was cut by 4 bases and J by 6 bases, with 14 bases left in between. The CDR3 totals 14 residues. CDR3 nucleotides: TGTGCCAGCAGCCCACGTGAGCCCTCCAATGAGCAGTTCTTC. Its translation: CASSPREPSNEQFF.

The rearrangement uses TRBV2 and TRBJ2-5; weak D call: TRBD2 (5 bases). Between the trimmed V and J ends, which lost 7 bases and 5 bases, there was a span of 14 bases. The CDR3 extends over 13 amino acids. CDR1 is SNHLY, CDR2 FYNNEI, per germline. CDR3 in DNA: TGTGCCAGCAAGGAGGAGCAGGTGGAGACCCAGTACTTC. This sequence encodes CASKEEQVETQYF.

The chain joins TRBV5-4 to TRBJ1-4; possibly TRBD1 for D (5 bases). Deletions cut 6 bases from V and 2 bases from J, with 14 bases between. This CDR3 has 15 amino acids. Germline lookup yields CDR1 SGHNT and CDR2 YYREEE (reference sequence). As DNA, the CDR3 is TGTGCCAGCACCACCTCGGGGACGACTAATGAAAAACTGTTTTTT. This codes for CASTTSGTTNEKLFF.

The rearrangement uses TRBV30 and TRBJ2-7, with D tentatively TRBD2 (5 bases). This CDR3 contains 13 residues. Trimming stripped 2 bases from V and 6 bases from J, with 14 bases between. CDR1 and CDR2 (germline): GTSNPN, SVGIG (reference sequence). For the CDR3, the DNA is TGTGCCTGGAGTTCGGTCCTGGGGAGCGAGCAGTACTTC. It yields the protein CAWSSVLGSEQYF. Based on the CDR3 plus reference TRBV30 and TRBJ2-7, the full variable domain is SQTIHQWPATLVQPVGSPLSLECTVEGTSNPNLYWYRQAAGRGLQLLFYSVGIGQISSEVPQNLSASRPQDRQFILSSKKLLLSDSGFYLCAWSSVLGSEQYFGPGTRLTVT.

Details on this clone: The identical CDR3 is also encoded by other nucleotide sequences in the sample. The chain combines TRBV7-9 with TRBJ1-5, with D hard to call. The CDR3 has 15 residues. Trimming removed 2 bases from V and 4 bases from J, with 12 bases in between. Per the germline V gene, CDR1 is SEHNR and CDR2 is FQNEAQ (reference sequence). The CDR3 spells CASSLSGLRNQPQHF. As DNA, the CDR3 is TGTGCCAGCAGCTTATCCGGATTACGAAATCAGCCCCAGCATTTT.

Regarding this clone: The identical CDR3 is also encoded by other nucleotide sequences in the sample. The J gene is TRBJ2-5, the V gene TRBV9; D gene unclear. CDR1 is SGDLS and CDR2 is YYNGEE in the germline V gene. The CDR3 has 14 amino acids. The V end lost 0 bases, the J end lost 1 base, and 7 bases lay between the germline ends. The DNA for the CDR3 is TGTGCCAGCAGCGTAGGCGTAGCCCAAGAGACCCAGTACTTC. Translation: CASSVGVAQETQYF.

The rearrangement uses TRBV1 and TRBJ1-6; the table's D call, TRBD1, was not checked against the DNA. TRBV1 is classified as a pseudogene. This CDR3 is 17 amino acids long. The CDR3 DNA sequence: TGCACCAGCAGCCTACGGCAGGGGCCAACCTATAATTCACCCCTCCACTTT. Translated, it gives CTSSLRQGPTYNSPLHF.

This clone was recorded once. This chain uses TRBV5-1 with TRBJ2-1; 10 bases align to TRBD2. Per the germline V gene, CDR1 is SGHRS and CDR2 is YFSETQ. Unmatched junction bases numbered 7, after V lost 4 bases and J lost 0 bases. The CDR3 length is 17 residues. This CDR3 reads CASSLNPSGSSYNEQFF. CDR3 coding DNA: TGCGCCAGCAGCCTAAACCCTAGCGGGAGCTCCTACAATGAGCAGTTCTTC. Supplemented by reference TRBV5-1 and TRBJ2-1, the full variable domain reads KAGVTQTPRYLIKTRGQQVTLSCSPISGHRSVSWYQQTPGQGLQFLFEYFSETQRNKGNFPGRFSGRQFSNSRSEMNVSTLELGDSALYLCASSLNPSGSSYNEQFFGPGTRLTVL.

The chain has TRBV21-1 and TRBJ2-1; no DNA check was done on the table's D call, TRBD2. TRBV21-1 is shown as a pseudogene. The CDR3 extends over 16 amino acids. CDR3 bases: TGTGCCAGCAGCAAAGAATGCGGGAGCTCCTACAATGAGCAGTTCTTC. It codes for CASSKECGSSYNEQFF.

The V gene is TRBV11-1, the J gene TRBJ1-2; D not resolved. The length of the CDR3 is 14 residues. Germline CDR1 and CDR2: SGHAT and FQDESV (reference sequence). V lost 3 bases and J 4 bases, leaving 12 bases between the germline ends. The CDR3 DNA follows: TGTGCCAGCAGCTTGCGTGGGGTTATCTATGGCTACACCTTC. Its protein product is CASSLRGVIYGYTF.

This chain connects TRBV30 to TRBJ2-3; D is undetermined. Looked up from germline, CDR1 is GTSNPN and CDR2 is SVGIG (reference sequence). V lost 8 bases, J lost 3 bases, and 12 bases lay in between. The CDR3 runs 12 residues. The CDR3 loop is CAHSELTDTQYF. In DNA form, the CDR3 reads TGTGCCCACTCGGAGCTAACAGATACGCAGTATTTT.